These T cell receptor beta chains were read from a single sample in a study of technical replicates of blood from a handful of donors. Here immunoSEQ multiplex PCR was the method, and the copy in TCRdb shows in-frame clones only, minus some. The sample has about 70,000 clones; approximately 96% are singletons. Specimen: T cells isolated from PBMCs. These TCRs come from a human donor in good health. Both conserved end residues are part of each CDR3. D genes are given only for firm matches. Clone size, where shown, is once, few, many, or a class for clones that have expanded.

D: TRBD2
J: TRBJ2-1
size: .
V: TRBV7-9
DNA: TGTGCCAGCAGCTTACGCGGGAGGTACAATGAGCAGTTCTTC
CDR3: CASSLRGRYNEQFF

D: TRBD1
J: TRBJ1-1
size: once
V: TRBV7-2
DNA: TGTGCCAGCAGCTTAGCCCCTAGGACAGGAACGATTGAAGCTTTCTTT
CDR3: CASSLAPRTGTIEAFF

D: .
J: TRBJ1-5
size: once
V: TRBV6-1
DNA: TGTGCCAGCAGTGAAGGCTGGGGGGTCCCCAATCAGCCCCAGCATTTT
CDR3: CASSEGWGVPNQPQHF

D: TRBD1
J: TRBJ2-1
size: .
V: TRBV11-3
DNA: TGTGCCAGCAGCCCTGACAGGGGCGAGGAGCAGTTCTTC
CDR3: CASSPDRGEEQFF

D: TRBD1
J: TRBJ1-5
size: .
V: TRBV5-6
DNA: TGTGCCAGCAGCTTTGGGACAGTCAATCAGCCCCAGCATTTT
CDR3: CASSFGTVNQPQHF

D: .
J: TRBJ1-5
size: .
V: TRBV6-1
DNA: TGTGCCAGCAGTGCCCAGGGAATTAGCAATCAGCCCCAGCATTTT
CDR3: CASSAQGISNQPQHF

D: TRBD1
J: TRBJ2-7
size: .
V: TRBV19
DNA: TGTGCCAGTAGGGAACCGGGACAGGGAAGCGAGCAGTACTTC
CDR3: CASREPGQGSEQYF

D: TRBD1
J: TRBJ2-7
size: .
V: TRBV5-5
DNA: TGTGCCAGCAGCTTGGTGGGACAGAGCTACGAGCAGTACTTC
CDR3: CASSLVGQSYEQYF

D: TRBD1
J: TRBJ1-1
size: .
V: TRBV30
DNA: TGTGCCTGGGGCAGGGGGCGCGGAGCTTTCTTT
CDR3: CAWGRGRGAFF

D: TRBD1
J: TRBJ2-7
size: .
V: TRBV7-2
DNA: TGTGCCAGCAGCTTACCGTGGACAGGGTCTTCCTACGAGCAGTACTTC
CDR3: CASSLPWTGSSYEQYF

D: .
J: TRBJ1-4
size: .
V: TRBV30
DNA: TGTGCCTGGAGTGGCCTTACCGTGGAGGGGCTTAATGAAAAACTGTTTTTT
CDR3: CAWSGLTVEGLNEKLFF

D: .
J: TRBJ2-5
size: .
V: TRBV9
DNA: TGTGCCAGCAGCGTTAAGGGGCTGGTTAAGGAGACCCAGTACTTC
CDR3: CASSVKGLVKETQYF

D: .
J: TRBJ2-2
size: .
V: TRBV18
DNA: TGTGCCAGCTCACGCGGTGACACCGGGGAGCTGTTTTTT
CDR3: CASSRGDTGELFF

D: .
J: TRBJ2-7
size: .
V: TRBV10-3
DNA: TGTGCCATCGGGAGGCCGCCGGACCTCTACGAGCAGTACTTC
CDR3: CAIGRPPDLYEQYF

D: .
J: TRBJ1-1
size: few
V: TRBV4-1
DNA: TGCGCCAGCAGCCAAGATCGGGGGGGTCGGACTGAAGCTTTCTTT
CDR3: CASSQDRGGRTEAFF

D: .
J: TRBJ1-4
size: once
V: TRBV4-1
DNA: TGCGCCAGCAGCCCCGTAGGCGGTAGGGAAAAACTGTTTTTT
CDR3: CASSPVGGREKLFF

D: TRBD2
J: TRBJ2-3
size: .
V: TRBV5-1
DNA: TGCGCCAGCAGCTTGCCCTCGCGGGAGACAGATACGCAGTATTTT
CDR3: CASSLPSRETDTQYF

D: .
J: TRBJ1-1
size: .
V: TRBV27
DNA: TGTGCCAGCAGTTGGGGCAAGACGGTGACTGAAGCTTTCTTT
CDR3: CASSWGKTVTEAFF

D: .
J: TRBJ1-5
size: .
V: TRBV27
DNA: TGTGCCAGCAGTTTAAACACGGGGTACCATCAGCCCCAGCATTTT
CDR3: CASSLNTGYHQPQHF

D: TRBD2
J: TRBJ2-1
size: once
V: TRBV4-2
DNA: TGTGCCAGCAGCCCTCCTCGGGCGGGAGAGATAATCTACAATGAGCAGTTCTTC
CDR3: CASSPPRAGEIIYNEQFF

D: .
J: TRBJ1-1
size: .
V: TRBV28
DNA: TGTGCCAGCAGTCACACAGGGAAGAGGGACACTGAAGCTTTCTTT
CDR3: CASSHTGKRDTEAFF

D: TRBD1
J: TRBJ2-5
size: .
V: TRBV27
DNA: TGTGCCAGCAGTGCCTGGGACAGGGCGGATGAGACCCAGTACTTC
CDR3: CASSAWDRADETQYF

D: TRBD1
J: TRBJ1-2
size: .
V: TRBV15
DNA: TGTGCCACCAGCGGGGGACAGAGCGACTATGGCTACACCTTC
CDR3: CATSGGQSDYGYTF

D: TRBD1
J: TRBJ2-3
size: once
V: TRBV5-1
DNA: TGCGCCGGCAGACAGGGTGGGGAATCAGATACGCAGTATTTT
CDR3: CAGRQGGESDTQYF

D: .
J: TRBJ2-5
size: .
V: TRBV4-2
DNA: TGTGCCAGCAGCCAAGATAGGGGGTGGTACTTC
CDR3: CASSQDRGWYF

D: TRBD2
J: TRBJ2-1
size: .
V: TRBV10-3
DNA: TGTGCCATCAGTGATCAAACTAGCGGGGGGGCCTATGAGCAGTTCTTC
CDR3: CAISDQTSGGAYEQFF

D: TRBD1
J: TRBJ1-2
size: .
V: TRBV5-1
DNA: TGCGCCAGCAGCCAGGACAGGGATGGTGGCTACACCTTC
CDR3: CASSQDRDGGYTF

D: TRBD1
J: TRBJ1-4
size: .
V: TRBV5-1
DNA: TGCGCCAGCAGCTTGGGTTTCGGGACAGAAGGTGAAAAACTGTTTTTT
CDR3: CASSLGFGTEGEKLFF

D: .
J: TRBJ2-3
size: .
V: TRBV11-2
DNA: TGTGCCAGCAGCTTAGGGAAGGGGGAAGGCACAGATACGCAGTATTTT
CDR3: CASSLGKGEGTDTQYF

D: .
J: TRBJ1-5
size: .
V: TRBV5-6
DNA: TGTGCCAGCAGCTCGAAATACGAACAGGCGGATCAGCCCCAGCATTTT
CDR3: CASSSKYEQADQPQHF

D: .
J: TRBJ1-1
size: .
V: TRBV6-1
DNA: TGTGCCAGCAGTGAATGGAGCGGAGTGAACACTGAAGCTTTCTTT
CDR3: CASSEWSGVNTEAFF

D: TRBD2
J: TRBJ2-3
size: .
V: TRBV9
DNA: TGTGCCAGCAGCGGTCGACTAGCTGACACTAGCACAGATACGCAGTATTTT
CDR3: CASSGRLADTSTDTQYF

D: TRBD1
J: TRBJ1-3
size: .
V: TRBV4-1
DNA: TGCGCCAGCAGCCAACCTAGGACAGGGAGCGGAAACACCATATATTTT
CDR3: CASSQPRTGSGNTIYF

D: .
J: TRBJ2-7
size: .
V: TRBV7-6
DNA: TGTGCCAGCAGCTTCTATGGCGAGCAGTACTTC
CDR3: CASSFYGEQYF

D: .
J: TRBJ2-1
size: .
V: TRBV6-4
DNA: TGTGCCAGCAGTGACCCCACTCACAGTGAGCAGTTCTTC
CDR3: CASSDPTHSEQFF

D: TRBD1
J: TRBJ2-7
size: .
V: TRBV14
DNA: TGTGCCAGCAGCCAAGGGGCCGGTCAGGGGGAAAAGTCCTACGAGCAGTACTTC
CDR3: CASSQGAGQGEKSYEQYF